A single sample is the source of the 30 T cell receptor beta chains below, sequenced in a study of T cells in localized non-small cell lung cancer (TCRdb year 2020). Receptors were amplified or captured by the immunoSEQ multiplex PCR assay. TCRdb's version of the immuneACCESS table is confined to in-frame rearrangements and falls short of the full clone set. An unresolved V gene accounts for under half of the shortfall where checked; the remainder is of unknown origin. The sample records about 23,000 clones, over 75% of which are singletons. The ten biggest clones cover around 32% of the sample. The sequencing here drew on peripheral blood, taken before any cancer treatment. These receptors were collected from a male donor older than 55 with stage I squamous cell lung carcinoma.

The chain carries TRBV6-5 and TRBJ2-1; the match to TRBD2 covers 10 bases. With V trimmed by 0 bases and J by 4 bases, 3 bases remained unmatched. This CDR3 has 16 residues. The germline CDR1 and CDR2 sequences are MNHEY and SVGAGI. CDR3 coding DNA: TGTGCCAGCAGTTACTCCGGGACTAGCGAATACAATGAGCAGTTCTTC. This sequence encodes CASSYSGTSEYNEQFF.

In this sample, this clone turned up once. The rearrangement links TRBV6-1 to TRBJ2-7; D is undetermined. The ends were cut back, 0 bases at V and 2 bases at J, with 8 bases in the middle. Germline V CDR1 and CDR2: MNHNS, SASEGT. The length of the CDR3 is 14 residues. The CDR3 bases are TGTGCCAGCAGTGAAGCTGCAGTCCCCTACGAGCAGTACTTC. Its translation is CASSEAAVPYEQYF.

V gene TRBV10-3 combines with J gene TRBJ1-1; 9 nucleotides line up with TRBD1. This CDR3 comprises 16 residues. J lost 4 bases, V lost 9 bases, and 15 bases had no gene match. Per the germline V gene, CDR1 is ENHRY and CDR2 is SYGVKD. CDR3 DNA sequence: TGTGCCATAACCTCCCAAGGAACAGGGGGCCGCACTGAAGCTTTCTTT. Protein product: CAITSQGTGGRTEAFF.

The chain carries TRBV5-1 and TRBJ2-7; TRBD1 matches at 7 bases. CDR3 length: 13 residues. The junction had 3 bases not matched to a gene; V was cut back by 4 bases and J by 2 bases. CDR1 and CDR2 (germline): SGHRS, YFSETQ. The CDR3, as DNA: TGCGCCAGCAGCCCCACAGGGGCCTACGAGCAGTACTTC. It specifies CASSPTGAYEQYF.

The V call is TRBV1, the J call TRBJ1-2; the DNA was not compared with TRBD1, the D call given in the table. TRBV1 is deemed a pseudogene. The CDR3 contains 14 residues. The DNA of the CDR3 is TGCACCAGCAGCCACCCGACAGGGACTGGAGGCTACACCTTC. Protein: CTSSHPTGTGGYTF.

The V and J genes are TRBV2 and TRBJ1-2, with D possibly being TRBD1 (5 bases). V lost 4 bases to trimming and J lost 5 bases, with 14 bases between them. Germline CDR1 SNHLY, CDR2 FYNNEI. The CDR3 totals 14 residues. In DNA, the CDR3 is TGTGCCAGCAGTGCCAGGGTCGGCCTTTATGGCTACACCTTC. It yields the protein CASSARVGLYGYTF.

The chain carries TRBV6-5 and TRBJ1-5; 10 bases line up with TRBD1. J was trimmed by 5 bases and V by 6 bases; bases with no gene match: 7. The CDR3 runs to 15 residues. CDR1 is MNHEY and CDR2 is SVGAGI in the germline V gene. The CDR3 DNA reads as TGTGCCAGCAGGGCCGGGACAGGGGCCTATCAGCCCCAGCATTTT. Its translation: CASRAGTGAYQPQHF.

V usage is TRBV2 and J usage is TRBJ2-1; 7 bases agree with TRBD1. The V gene end was trimmed by 5 bases and the J gene end by 9 bases; junction bases not matched to a gene: 7. CDR3 length: 13 residues. Germline-derived CDR1 and CDR2 are SNHLY and FYNNEI. CDR3 amino acids: CASSTEGGREQFF. The CDR3, as DNA: TGTGCCAGCAGTACCGAAGGGGGCCGTGAGCAGTTCTTC.

The chain links TRBV7-2 to TRBJ2-7; D may be TRBD1 or TRBD2 (5 bases each). This CDR3 has 14 residues. Germline loops: CDR1 SGHTA, CDR2 FQGNSA. Trimming removed 4 bases from V and 3 bases from J, with 13 bases in between. CDR3 sequence: CASSWSAGSYEQYF. The DNA for the CDR3 is TGTGCCAGCAGCTGGAGTGCAGGGAGCTACGAGCAGTACTTC.

CDR3 loop: CANASPLVTPYNEQFF. The CDR3 region has the DNA TGTGCCAACGCCTCCCCCTTAGTAACCCCCTACAATGAGCAGTTCTTC. The rearrangement links TRBV6-8 to TRBJ2-1; D unclear. Trimming pared 10 bases from V and 2 bases from J, leaving 21 bases between. Germline V CDR1 and CDR2: MNHGY, SAAAGT. The CDR3 extends over 16 amino acids.

A single count supports this clone. The chain is built from TRBV6-6 and TRBJ2-7; weak D call: TRBD2 (6 bases). This CDR3 comprises 13 residues. Trimming removed 1 base from V and 6 bases from J, with 10 bases in between. Germline V gene lookup returns CDR1 MNHNY and CDR2 SVGAGI (reference sequence). The CDR3 protein is CASSYFRRGEQYF. CDR3 nucleotide sequence: TGTGCCAGCAGTTACTTTCGGCGGGGCGAGCAGTACTTC.

The V and J genes are TRBV29-1 and TRBJ2-3; D remains unclear. The CDR3 is 12 residues long. Trimming took off 7 bases at V and 1 base at J, with 9 bases between the two ends. Germline CDR1 reads SQVTM; CDR2 reads ANQGSEA. The CDR3: CSGVMGTDTQYF. Written as DNA, the CDR3 is TGCAGCGGTGTAATGGGCACAGATACGCAGTATTTT.

The CDR3 DNA reads TGTGCCAGCAGCCCCGGGACAGGGGGCGGTGAGCAGTTCTTC. Residues: CASSPGTGGGEQFF. This sequence joins TRBV14 and TRBJ2-1; 12 bases map to TRBD1. Trimming removed 4 bases from V and 9 bases from J; junction bases left unmatched: 4. The length of the CDR3 is 14 residues. The germline gives CDR1 SGHDN, CDR2 FVKESK.

CDR3 amino acids: CASSLPGEGHEQYF. The CDR3 nucleotides read TGCGCCAGCAGCTTGCCGGGGGAGGGCCACGAGCAGTACTTC. This chain links TRBV5-1 with TRBJ2-7, with 7 bases that match TRBD2. With V trimmed by 1 base and J by 5 bases, 6 bases remained unmatched. The CDR3 is made up of 14 amino acids. Germline assignment: CDR1 SGHRS and CDR2 YFSETQ.

This clone was observed a handful of times. CDR3 DNA sequence: TGTGCCAGCTCCCCCGGGGCTTACTATGGCTACACCTTC. It translates to CASSPGAYYGYTF. This chain connects TRBV18 to TRBJ1-2, with D tentatively TRBD1 (5 bases). The germline V and J ends were trimmed by 6 bases and 3 bases, with 11 bases remaining between them. The CDR3 runs to 13 residues. The germline gives CDR1 KGHSH, CDR2 LQKENI.

The chain links TRBV11-1 to TRBJ2-7, with D uncertain. CDR1 and CDR2 (germline): SGHAT, FQDESV (reference sequence). Trimming shortened V by 5 bases and J by 0 bases, and 11 bases separated the two germline ends. The CDR3 loop spans 14 amino acids. The DNA for the CDR3 is TGTGCCAGCAGCCCTCAAATCCCCTCCTACGAGCAGTACTTC. Its protein product is CASSPQIPSYEQYF. The complete variable domain, with remaining parts taken from reference TRBV11-1 and TRBJ2-7, reads EAEVAQSPRYKITEKSQAVAFWCDPISGHATLYWYRQILGQGPELLVQFQDESVVDDSQLPKDRFSAERLKGVDSTLKIQPAELGDSAMYLCASSPQIPSYEQYFGPGTRLTVT.

V and J are TRBV28 and TRBJ1-1, with 9 nucleotides matching TRBD1. Germline V gene sequence: CDR1 MDHEN, CDR2 SYDVKM. This CDR3 is built from 15 residues. Losses at the gene ends were 4 bases for V and 5 bases for J; bases not matched to a gene: 8. The DNA of the CDR3 is TGTGCCAGCAGTTACCTCACAGGGGGCAGGACTGAAGCTTTCTTT. It translates to CASSYLTGGRTEAFF.

The chain carries TRBV7-2 and TRBJ2-5; D uncertain. The CDR3 contains 16 residues. The germline gives CDR1 SGHTA, CDR2 FQGNSA. Trimming took 5 bases from V and 5 from J, leaving 21 bases between them. CDR3 sequence: CASSPKRALSSETQYF. For the CDR3, the DNA is TGTGCCAGCAGCCCGAAGAGAGCTCTTTCGTCGGAGACCCAGTACTTC. Full variable domain (missing parts from reference TRBV7-2 and TRBJ2-5): GAGVSQSPSNKVTEKGKDVELRCDPISGHTALYWYRQSLGQGLEFLIYFQGNSAPDKSGLPSDRFSAERTGGSVSTLTIQRTQQEDSAVYLCASSPKRALSSETQYFGPGTRLLVL.

The chain links TRBV2 to TRBJ1-4, with unresolved D. Germline assignment: CDR1 SNHLY and CDR2 FYNNEI. The CDR3 sequence is 11 residues long. With 10 bases removed from V and 7 bases from J, the gap between germline ends came to 10 bases. In DNA form, the CDR3 reads TGTGCCAACGCGCAAGGTGAAAAACTGTTTTTT. It is translated as CANAQGEKLFF.

This clone has only one observation. The chain couples TRBV4-1 to TRBJ2-7; 10 bases are a match to TRBD2. Germline V gene lookup returns CDR1 MGHRA and CDR2 YSYEKL. The CDR3 sequence is 16 residues long. V was clipped by 3 bases and J by 6 bases; unmatched bases: 11. CDR3 residues: CASSHPGASGRSEQYF. CDR3 bases: TGCGCCAGCAGCCATCCGGGGGCTAGCGGGAGAAGCGAGCAGTACTTC.

The rearrangement joins TRBV5-1 to TRBJ1-3, with 8 bases that match TRBD1. With 0 bases clipped from V and 0 bases from J, the junction kept 5 bases outside the gene matches. The germline V gene has CDR1 SGHRS and CDR2 YFSETQ. The CDR3 covers 17 residues. The CDR3 DNA follows: TGCGCCAGCAGCTTGGCTCCCACAGGGGGCTCTGGAAACACCATATATTTT. This encodes CASSLAPTGGSGNTIYF.

The chain couples TRBV27 to TRBJ1-2; a possible D gene is TRBD1 (5 bases). From germline, CDR1 is MNHEY and CDR2 SMNVEV (reference sequence). Trimming left V 2 bases short and J 3 bases short, with 7 bases between. This CDR3 has 13 amino acids. CDR3 loop: CASSLRGDYGYTF. DNA of the CDR3: TGTGCCAGCAGTTTACGGGGCGACTATGGCTACACCTTC.

The gene calls are TRBV4-2 and TRBJ1-2; 7 bases are a match to TRBD1. The germline V gene encodes CDR1 LGHNA and CDR2 YNFKEQ. V shed 1 base and J 3 bases; nucleotides not matched to a gene: 14. The CDR3 contains 18 residues. The CDR3 DNA is TGTGCCAGCAGCCAAGCCTCTTGGCAGGGGGGAGGTGACTATGGCTACACCTTC. Encoded protein: CASSQASWQGGGDYGYTF.

The rearrangement joins TRBV19 to TRBJ1-5; no definite D call. Germline CDR1 reads LNHDA; CDR2 reads SQIVND (reference sequence). CDR3 length: 13 residues. V lost 4 bases and J 9 bases, leaving 13 bases between the germline ends. As DNA, the CDR3 is TGTGCCAGTAGTAGTGGGGAATGGCGGCCCCAGCATTTT. This translates into CASSSGEWRPQHF.

CDR3 residues: CASSPGGSYGYTF. In DNA, the CDR3 is TGTGCCAGCAGCCCGGGTGGCTCCTATGGCTACACCTTC. This chain links TRBV5-6 with TRBJ1-2; D is undetermined. There are 13 residues in the CDR3. V was clipped by 4 bases and J by 4 bases, with 11 bases between them. CDR1 and CDR2 (germline): SGHDT, YYEEEE.

The count of this clone is one. The chain joins TRBV5-4 to TRBJ2-5; D gene uncertain. Germline V gives CDR1 SGHNT, CDR2 YYREEE (reference sequence). V was shortened by 2 bases and J by 5 bases, with 13 bases between the two germline ends. The CDR3 has 14 amino acids. CDR3 in DNA: TGTGCCAGCAGCTTCGGATCTAGGTTGGAGACCCAGTACTTC. Protein: CASSFGSRLETQYF.

The J gene is TRBJ2-2, the V gene TRBV18; D is ambiguous. CDR3 size: 14 residues. Germline V CDR1 and CDR2: KGHSH, LQKENI. Between the trimmed V and J ends, which lost 3 bases and 3 bases, there was a span of 8 bases. This CDR3 reads CASSPQRDTGELFF. Here the CDR3 DNA reads TGTGCCAGCTCACCCCAGCGTGACACCGGGGAGCTGTTTTTT.

This clone is medium-sized by share. Written as DNA, the CDR3 is TGTGCCAGCACAGGGACAGGAAACACCATATATTTT. It specifies CASTGTGNTIYF. The rearrangement uses TRBV6-5 and TRBJ1-3, with a tentative D call TRBD1 (6 bases). This CDR3 spans 12 amino acids. V gave up 7 bases and J gave up 4 bases, with 8 bases separating them. Germline CDR1 is MNHEY and CDR2 is SVGAGI.

This sequence joins TRBV5-1 and TRBJ2-5; 7 bases are a match to TRBD2. Germline V lookup: CDR1 SGHRS, CDR2 YFSETQ. The CDR3 spans 15 residues. The J segment lost 2 bases and the V segment lost 6 bases, leaving 10 bases of the junction unmatched. The CDR3 DNA follows: TGCGCCAGCACTGACGGGGGAGGGGTGCAAGAGACCCAGTACTTC. It translates to CASTDGGGVQETQYF.

This rearrangement joins TRBV12-5 to TRBJ1-2; tentative D call: TRBD1 (6 bases). Trimming removed 6 bases at V and 0 bases at J, with 14 bases between. The CDR3 runs to 15 residues. Germline loops: CDR1 LGHNT, CDR2 FRNRAP. The CDR3 DNA reads as TGTGCTAGTGGACTCCTCGACAGGACTAACTATGGCTACACCTTC. Residues: CASGLLDRTNYGYTF.